This T cell receptor beta chain was documented in a study of T cell responses to AZD1222 COVID-19 vaccine. Study-wide results and limits: Just a handful of AZD1222 recipients were seropositive at baseline. The donor cohort was predominantly white British with a female majority, and clonal diversity may have been underestimated.

The germline gives CDR1 SEHNR, CDR2 FQNEAQ (reference sequence). J gave up 9 bases and V 5 bases, and 18 bases lay outside the gene matches. The length of the CDR3 is 19 residues. Turning to this clone: Its target is unknown.

Only in-frame clones appear in the TCRdb table, and some are missing; sequencing was by immunoSEQ multiplex PCR. The table includes about 110,000 clones, over 80% detected once. This sample comprised peripheral blood, obtained 28 days after the second AZD1222 dose. This chain uses TRBV7-9 with TRBJ2-1, with 14 bases lining up with TRBD2. The clonotype was recovered from an adult who received the AZD1222 COVID-19 vaccine. This CDR3 reads CASSPPRGLAGGPRSEQFF. The CDR3 DNA follows: TGTGCCAGCAGCCCACCACGTGGACTAGCGGGAGGTCCCCGTTCTGAGCAGTTCTTC. The full variable domain, with the rest looked up from reference TRBV7-9 and TRBJ2-1, is DTGVSQNPRHKITKRGQNVTFRCDPISEHNRLYWYRQTLGQGPEFLTYFQNEAQLEKSRLLSDRFSAERPKGSFSTLEIQRTEQGDSAMYLCASSPPRGLAGGPRSEQFFGPGTRLTVL.